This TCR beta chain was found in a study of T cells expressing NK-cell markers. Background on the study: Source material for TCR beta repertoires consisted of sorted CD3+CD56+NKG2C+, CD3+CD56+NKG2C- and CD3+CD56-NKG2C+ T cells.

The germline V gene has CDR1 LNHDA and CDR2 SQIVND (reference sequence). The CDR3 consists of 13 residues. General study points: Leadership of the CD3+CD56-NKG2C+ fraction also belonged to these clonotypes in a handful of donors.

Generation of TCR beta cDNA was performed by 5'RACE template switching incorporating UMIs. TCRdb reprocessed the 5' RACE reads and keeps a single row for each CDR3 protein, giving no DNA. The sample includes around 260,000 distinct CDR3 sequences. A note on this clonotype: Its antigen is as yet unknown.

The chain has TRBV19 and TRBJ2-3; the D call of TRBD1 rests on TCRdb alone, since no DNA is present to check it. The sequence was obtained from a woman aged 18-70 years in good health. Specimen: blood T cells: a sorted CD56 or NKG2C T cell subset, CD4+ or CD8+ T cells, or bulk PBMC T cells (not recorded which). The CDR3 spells CASSQQEADTQYF.